The source of this TCR beta chain is a study of shared clonotypes between healthy human individuals. Only Caucasian adults living in Nashville, Tennessee served as donors. TCRdb's table, derived via immunoSEQ multiplex PCR, lists solely in-frame clones and lacks some. The sample shows some 2,000,000 clones, around 95% of them seen only once. A note on this clone: As yet, its antigen is unknown. The sample carries other DNA sequences with the same CDR3.

The germline CDR1 and CDR2 sequences are SGHTA and FQGTGA. The CDR3 sequence is 13 residues long. Trimming took off 1 base at V and 2 bases at J, with 5 bases between the two ends. Study results and caveats: In contrast to clonotypes shared by all four donors, non-shared clonotypes had lower generation probabilities.

This clonotype originated in a man aged 18 to 29 in good health. Specimen: naive CD4+ T cells sorted from blood. Subset of the sample: CD45RA+ positively selected. This chain joins TRBV7-3 and TRBJ2-5; the D gene could be TRBD1 or TRBD2 (5 bases each). CDR3 protein: CASSLRGQETQYF. CDR3 coding DNA: TGTGCCAGCAGCTTAAGGGGGCAAGAGACCCAGTACTTC.